The 7 T cell receptor beta chains reported below all come from one sample, sequenced in a study of neurological immune-mediated disorders (dated by TCRdb to about 2019). Libraries were built with 5' RACE. Sequencing was carried out with an Illumina HiSeq 2500. The raw public data were reprocessed by TCRdb itself: fastp quality trimming at Q25, MiXCR clonotype calling, in-frame beta chains only. Entries that share a CDR3 protein sequence are merged under the most common genes and DNA. The sample data list approximately 70,000 distinct CDR3 sequences, and roughly 4.8% of these were observed just once. The ten largest clones take up roughly 2% of the sample. The material sequenced was PBMCs. The receptors shown here come from a woman in her 70s with multiple sclerosis.

V usage is TRBV20-1 and J usage is TRBJ1-2; 8 bases agree with TRBD1. J lost 5 bases, V lost 1 base, and 3 bases had no gene match. This CDR3 is built from 13 residues. Looked up from germline, CDR1 is DFQATT and CDR2 is SNEGSKA (reference sequence). This CDR3 reads CSARAGGEYGYTF. CDR3 DNA: TGCAGTGCTAGAGCAGGGGGCGAGTATGGCTACACCTTC.

In its sample, this clonotype was seen many times. This chain uses TRBV6-1 with TRBJ1-1; no clear D. CDR1 is MNHNS and CDR2 is SASEGT in the germline V gene. V lost 3 bases and J 11 bases, leaving 13 bases between the germline ends. The length of the CDR3 is 12 residues. The CDR3 DNA reads as TGTGCCAGCAGTGAGCTGTTCCCGGGGGCTTTCTTT. This codes for CASSELFPGAFF.

This clonotype has a count of ten or more. The genes are TRBV20-1 and TRBJ1-3; D is unresolved. CDR1 is DFQATT, CDR2 SNEGSKA, per germline (reference sequence). The germline V and J ends were trimmed by 5 bases and 1 base, with 6 bases remaining between them. CDR3 length equals 12 residues. In DNA, the CDR3 is TGCAGTGCTCAGGATTCTGGAAACACCATATATTTT. Its protein is CSAQDSGNTIYF.

The chain employs TRBV20-1 and TRBJ2-5, with D unresolved. Germline assignment: CDR1 DFQATT and CDR2 SNEGSKA (reference sequence). This CDR3 has 11 amino acids. V lost 5 bases and J lost 3, with 7 bases in between. CDR3 bases: TGCAGTGCTGGGATCGAAGAGACCCAGTACTTC. Its protein product is CSAGIEETQYF.

To note about this clonotype: It may be a read error: a sequence one base away is much more abundant. As the CDR3 is not closed by the conserved phenylalanine or tryptophan, this likely results from a read error. The chain combines TRBV27 with TRBJ1-3, with no clear D. This CDR3 spans 11 amino acids. CDR1 and CDR2 (germline): MNHEY, SMNVEV (reference sequence). The V and J ends lost 4 bases and 2 bases respectively, with 0 bases between them. The DNA for the CDR3 is TGTGCCAGCAGTTCTGGAAACACCATATATGTT. Residues: CASSSGNTIYV.

This clonotype was seen more than once but under ten times. The rearrangement links TRBV12-3 or TRBV12-4 to TRBJ1-5; D unclear. V lost 3 bases, J lost 5 bases, and 11 bases lay in between. The CDR3 is 14 amino acids. CDR3 amino acids: CASSFLGGDQPQHF. The CDR3 nucleotides are TGTGCCAGCAGTTTTCTGGGTGGGGATCAGCCCCAGCATTTT.

This clonotype was seen many times. The chain carries TRBV5-1 and TRBJ2-7; 8 positions agree with TRBD1. Germline loops: CDR1 SGHRS, CDR2 YFSETQ. The CDR3 covers 15 residues. The junction had 10 bases not matched to a gene; V was cut back by 4 bases and J by 4 bases. CDR3 sequence reads: CASSLGTGDSYEQYF. The CDR3, as DNA: TGCGCCAGCAGCCTAGGGACAGGAGACTCTTACGAGCAGTACTTC.